The next 19 T cell receptor beta chains were all read from a single sample in a study of radiation and T cells in renal cell carcinoma. Here immunoSEQ multiplex PCR was the method, and the copy in TCRdb shows in-frame clones only, minus some. The sample has tens of thousands of clones; just over 85% are singletons. As for time point: blood 2 weeks post-SBRT. Treatment reported: 15 Gy SBRT to primary tumor, nephrectomy 4 weeks later. The sample consisted of blood, taken from a patient whose treatment included radiotherapy and nephrectomy. The receptors derive from a woman in her 50s with renal cell carcinoma.

This chain links TRBV6-6 with TRBJ2-7; 8 positions agree with TRBD2. CDR3 length equals 12 residues. Per germline, CDR1 MNHNY and CDR2 SVGAGI (reference sequence). J lost 7 bases, V lost 6 bases, and 5 bases had no gene match. CDR3 DNA sequence: TGTGCCAGCAGGACCCGGGAGGGGGAGCAGTACTTC. Protein sequence: CASRTREGEQYF.

The chain uses TRBV30 and TRBJ2-5; 7 bases line up with TRBD1. Germline-derived CDR1 and CDR2 are GTSNPN and SVGIG (reference sequence). The CDR3 has 14 residues. The J segment lost 7 bases and the V segment lost 4 bases, leaving 12 bases of the junction unmatched. CDR3 in amino acids: CAWIPDRDPWTQYF. Written as DNA, the CDR3 is TGTGCCTGGATTCCCGACAGGGACCCATGGACCCAGTACTTC.

The chain recombines TRBV6-1 with TRBJ2-7; 7 bases are shared with TRBD1. The germline V gene encodes CDR1 MNHNS and CDR2 SASEGT. The CDR3 totals 15 residues. Trimming cost V 5 bases and J 1 base; bases outside gene matches: 8. The CDR3 is CASSNRGDFSYEQYF. The CDR3 coding sequence is TGTGCCAGCAGTAACAGGGGCGACTTTTCCTACGAGCAGTACTTC.

This clone was recorded once. The chain recombines TRBV18 with TRBJ2-1; weak D call: TRBD2 (6 bases). Trimming left V 3 bases short and J 13 bases short, with 10 bases between. The CDR3 is 11 residues long. In germline, CDR1 is KGHSH, CDR2 LQKENI. DNA of the CDR3: TGTGCCAGCTCACCTGGGACTCCACAGTTCTTC. As protein: CASSPGTPQFF.

DNA of the CDR3: TGTGCCAGTAGTATAGAGGGGCCCCAATTCGAGCCCCAGCATTTT. Translation: CASSIEGPQFEPQHF. The chain links TRBV19 to TRBJ1-5; a possible D gene is TRBD1 (5 bases). CDR1 and CDR2 from the germline V gene are LNHDA and SQIVND (reference sequence). CDR3 length: 15 amino acids. V gave up 0 bases and J gave up 8 bases, with 14 bases separating them.

This clone was counted between two and nine times. This rearrangement joins TRBV19 to TRBJ2-7; 9 nucleotides align to TRBD1. V shed 9 bases, J shed 4 bases, and the junction held 10 bases outside the gene matches. This CDR3 comprises 14 residues. Germline CDR1 and CDR2: LNHDA and SQIVND (reference sequence). CDR3 DNA sequence: TGTGCCAGCAAGGCGGGACAGGGCATTTACGAGCAGTACTTC. Its protein product is CASKAGQGIYEQYF.

CDR3 sequence (DNA): TGTGCCAGCAGTTTAGGCCTGGCCGCCTCCCGGGAGCAGTACTTC. This sequence encodes CASSLGLAASREQYF. The genes are TRBV28 and TRBJ2-7; D call uncertain. V was clipped by 2 bases and J by 7 bases, with 18 bases between them. The CDR3 loop spans 15 amino acids. Germline V lookup: CDR1 MDHEN, CDR2 SYDVKM.

The chain is built from TRBV6-4 and TRBJ2-1, with TRBD2 as a possible D gene (6 bases). The germline V gene encodes CDR1 MRHNA and CDR2 SNTAGT. Trimming pared 6 bases from V and 0 bases from J, leaving 15 bases between. The CDR3 is 16 residues long. CDR3 sequence: CASSLSGQSSYNEQFF. The CDR3 nucleotides read TGTGCCAGCAGCTTAAGCGGGCAGAGCTCCTACAATGAGCAGTTCTTC.

The chain joins TRBV5-1 to TRBJ2-5; D not resolved. The germline V gene encodes CDR1 SGHRS and CDR2 YFSETQ. The ends were cut back, 3 bases at V and 5 bases at J, with 8 bases in the middle. CDR3 length: 12 residues. The CDR3 is CASSSKAETQYF. CDR3 in DNA: TGCGCCAGCAGCTCGAAGGCGGAGACCCAGTACTTC.

This chain connects TRBV2 to TRBJ2-5; 7 bases align to TRBD2. The V gene's germline CDR1 is SNHLY and CDR2 FYNNEI. V lost 7 bases to trimming and J lost 3 bases; unmatched junction nucleotides: 11. The CDR3 has 15 residues. CDR3 sequence: CASTWGSGLEETQYF. As DNA, the CDR3 is TGTGCCAGCACCTGGGGTAGCGGGTTAGAAGAGACCCAGTACTTC. Full variable domain (remainder filled in from reference TRBV2 and TRBJ2-5): EPEVTQTPSHQVTQMGQEVILRCVPISNHLYFYWYRQILGQKVEFLVSFYNNEISEKSEIFDDQFSVERPDGSNFTLKIRSTKLEDSAMYFCASTWGSGLEETQYFGPGTRLLVL.

This clone appeared a few times. CDR3 DNA sequence: TGTGCCATCAGTGAAGGGGAAATAGACACTGAAGCTTTCTTT. Protein product: CAISEGEIDTEAFF. The rearrangement joins TRBV10-3 to TRBJ1-1; perhaps TRBD1 as D (5 bases). Looked up from germline, CDR1 is ENHRY and CDR2 is SYGVKD. Trimming left V 3 bases short and J 3 bases short, with 11 bases between. This CDR3 contains 14 residues.

This clone was found once. This chain joins TRBV2 and TRBJ2-5, with D uncertain. The CDR3 spans 13 residues. Trimming cost V 5 bases and J 2 bases, with 9 bases left between them. Germline assignment: CDR1 SNHLY and CDR2 FYNNEI. DNA of the CDR3: TGTGCCAGCAGTTGGAACCGTCAAGAGACCCAGTACTTC. Translating it yields CASSWNRQETQYF.

This clone was detected only a few times. This chain links TRBV27 with TRBJ2-5; the D is unclear. Germline assignment: CDR1 MNHEY and CDR2 SMNVEV (reference sequence). The V end lost 7 bases, the J end lost 5 bases, and 14 bases lay between the germline ends. The CDR3 length is 13 residues. In DNA, the CDR3 is TGTGCCAGCATCCCGGGTGGGTCGGAGACCCAGTACTTC. This translates into CASIPGGSETQYF.

J is TRBJ2-7 and V is TRBV5-4, with 7 nucleotides matching TRBD1. V trimming: 4 bases; J trimming: 3 bases; junction bases outside the gene matches: 4. Germline lookup yields CDR1 SGHNT and CDR2 YYREEE (reference sequence). The CDR3 extends over 13 amino acids. CDR3 region: CASSDDRVYEQYF. In nucleotides, the CDR3 is TGTGCCAGCAGCGACGACAGGGTCTACGAGCAGTACTTC.

The V and J genes are TRBV27 and TRBJ1-4, with D uncertain. CDR1 is MNHEY, CDR2 SMNVEV, per germline (reference sequence). This CDR3 spans 13 amino acids. Trimming left V 2 bases short and J 5 bases short, with 6 bases between. The DNA for the CDR3 is TGTGCCAGCAGTTTAAGGAGAAATGAAAAACTGTTTTTT. Protein: CASSLRRNEKLFF.

The chain recombines TRBV7-2 with TRBJ2-1; 7 bases map to TRBD2. The V gene's germline CDR1 is SGHTA and CDR2 FQGNSA. The CDR3 consists of 13 residues. V lost 4 bases and J lost 9; bases outside the gene matches: 6. DNA for the CDR3: TGTGCCAGCAGCTCGTTACCTAGCGGTGAGCAGTTCTTC. This sequence encodes CASSSLPSGEQFF. The full variable domain, its missing parts supplied by reference TRBV7-2 and TRBJ2-1, is GAGVSQSPSNKVTEKGKDVELRCDPISGHTALYWYRQSLGQGLEFLIYFQGNSAPDKSGLPSDRFSAERTGGSVSTLTIQRTQQEDSAVYLCASSSLPSGEQFFGPGTRLTVL.

This chain links TRBV5-1 with TRBJ2-5, with a weak D call TRBD1 (6 bases). Trimming left V 0 bases short and J 4 bases short, with 10 bases between. The CDR3 spans 14 residues. Germline CDR1 and CDR2: SGHRS and YFSETQ. CDR3 residues: CASSLARGLETQYF. The CDR3 DNA reads TGCGCCAGCAGCTTGGCAAGGGGGTTAGAGACCCAGTACTTC.

The chain couples TRBV7-8 to TRBJ1-2; the D gene is possibly TRBD1 (5 bases). The germline CDR1 and CDR2 sequences are SGHVS and FQNEAQ. V lost 2 bases to trimming and J lost 3 bases, with 10 bases between them. There are 14 residues in the CDR3. CDR3 in amino acids: CASSLQGSHYGYTF. The DNA for the CDR3 is TGTGCCAGCAGCTTACAGGGATCGCACTATGGCTACACCTTC.

The count of this clone is one. The V and J genes are TRBV4-1 and TRBJ2-3, with TRBD2 matching 8 bases. Germline CDR1 MGHRA, CDR2 YSYEKL. V dropped 4 bases and J dropped 5; count of bases not matched to a gene: 5. The CDR3 is 14 amino acids. As DNA, the CDR3 is TGCGCCAGCAGCCGGAGCGCGGGGGGAGATACGCAGTATTTT. Residues: CASSRSAGGDTQYF.